Listed below are T cell receptor beta chains from one sample, sequenced in a study of T-cell memory formation after mild COVID-19. TCRdb fed the 5' RACE reads into MiXCR, producing one record per CDR3 protein. The sample records tens of thousands of distinct CDR3 sequences, approximately 13% being singletons. Sequencing was done on a sample of PBMCs or a T cell subset sorted from them (not recorded which). These receptors came from an adult woman who had mild COVID-19 (a few samples of this study predate the infection). Cell type and time point are not known. The CDR3 runs from the conserved cysteine through the conserved F or W. A D gene is named only where the DNA matches it firmly. A row's size may be missing; if present it is once, few, many or a size class.

TRBV5-4	few	NA	TRBJ2-3	CASSPEGPDTQYF	TGTGCCAGCAGCCCCGAGGGCCCAGATACGCAGTATTTT
TRBV9	NA	NA	TRBJ2-3	CASSVEGSADTQYF	TGTGCCAGCAGCGTAGAGGGATCAGCAGATACGCAGTATTTT
TRBV9	NA	TRBD2	TRBJ2-7	CASSEYGGNEQYF	TGTGCCAGCAGCGAGTACGGGGGGAACGAGCAGTACTTC
TRBV4-2	few	NA	TRBJ1-6	CASSRTYGNSPLHF	TGTGCCAGCAGCAGAACATACGGGAATTCACCCCTCCACTTT
TRBV4-1	few	NA	TRBJ2-7	CASSQSSESSYEQYF	TGCGCCAGCAGCCAATCTTCTGAGAGCTCCTACGAGCAGTACTTC
TRBV11-1	few	NA	TRBJ2-1	CASSILNFTPSSYNEQFF	TGTGCCAGCAGCATACTAAATTTTACTCCAAGCTCCTACAATGAGCAGTTCTTC
TRBV20-1	few	NA	TRBJ2-5	CSGEAQYF	TGCAGTGGGGAGGCCCAGTACTTC
TRBV20-1	NA	NA	TRBJ1-1	CSARDSSGGGYTEAFF	TGCAGTGCTAGAGATTCGTCCGGGGGCGGGTACACTGAAGCTTTCTTT
TRBV19	few	TRBD1	TRBJ2-2	CASKDRGLSGELFF	TGTGCCAGTAAGGACAGGGGGTTAAGCGGGGAGCTGTTTTTT
TRBV6-5	many	TRBD2	TRBJ2-3	CASSLGLADPADTQYF	TGTGCCAGCAGCCTGGGACTAGCAGATCCTGCAGATACGCAGTATTTT
TRBV9	NA	NA	TRBJ2-1	CATERTEIYNEQFF	TGTGCCACAGAAAGGACAGAGATCTACAATGAGCAGTTCTTC
TRBV6-5	few	NA	TRBJ1-1	CASSGTEFNTEAFF	TGTGCCAGCAGCGGCACAGAGTTTAACACTGAAGCTTTCTTT
TRBV4-3	few	TRBD2	TRBJ2-3	CASSPGLAEFTDTQYF	TGCGCCAGCAGCCCGGGACTAGCGGAGTTCACAGATACGCAGTATTTT
TRBV7-6	NA	NA	TRBJ1-5	CASSLDPGSNQPQHF	TGTGCCAGCAGCTTAGACCCGGGAAGCAATCAGCCCCAGCATTTT
TRBV9	NA	NA	TRBJ1-1	CASSGTMGTNTEAFF	TGTGCCAGCAGCGGTACGATGGGGACGAACACTGAAGCTTTCTTT
TRBV11-2	few	NA	TRBJ2-2	CASSLVGSGELFF	TGTGCCAGCAGCTTAGTGGGTAGCGGGGAGCTGTTTTTT
TRBV30	NA	NA	TRBJ1-5	CAWSAGGNQPQHF	TGTGCCTGGAGTGCAGGGGGCAATCAGCCCCAGCATTTT
TRBV6-5	NA	TRBD2	TRBJ2-7	CASSSTSGATYEQYF	TGTGCCAGCAGTTCTACTAGCGGGGCAACCTACGAGCAGTACTTC
TRBV20-1	few	TRBD1	TRBJ1-6	CSAHQNQGDNSPLHF	TGCAGTGCCCACCAGAACCAGGGGGATAATTCACCCCTCCACTTT
TRBV7-9	NA	NA	TRBJ1-4	CASSFNPDSGHEKLFF	TGTGCCAGCAGCTTCAACCCGGACAGTGGCCATGAAAAACTGTTTTTT
TRBV12-3/TRBV12-4	NA	NA	TRBJ2-2	CASSLPGGLGTGELFF	TGTGCCAGCAGTTTGCCCGGAGGGCTGGGCACCGGGGAGCTGTTTTTT
TRBV4-2	few	NA	TRBJ2-7	CASSQDYNPYEQYF	TGTGCCAGCAGCCAAGATTACAACCCCTACGAGCAGTACTTC
TRBV7-2	NA	NA	TRBJ2-3	CASSSPRRRGRWTDTQYF	TGTGCCAGCAGCTCCCCCCGTAGGAGGGGGCGCTGGACAGATACGCAGTATTTT
TRBV7-2	few	NA	TRBJ2-7	CASSLAVPPGVVYEQYF	TGTGCCAGCAGCTTAGCGGTCCCCCCCGGGGTGGTTTACGAGCAGTACTTC
TRBV6-5	NA	NA	TRBJ2-2	CASSSRGVYGSNTGELFF	TGTGCCAGCAGTTCCAGGGGAGTGTATGGGTCGAACACCGGGGAGCTGTTTTTT
TRBV3-1	few	TRBD2	TRBJ2-7	CASSQEGLAVYEQYF	TGTGCCAGCAGCCAAGAAGGACTAGCGGTATACGAGCAGTACTTC